In its sample, the clone carrying this TCR beta chain was seen a few times. Its antigen is as yet unknown. Each CDR3 protein gets one entry after TCRdb re-called the 5' RACE reads with MiXCR. The sample holds 470,000 or so distinct CDR3 sequences, over 15% seen once. CDR1 and CDR2 (germline): SGHTA, FQGNSA. The J segment lost 1 base and the V segment lost 4 bases, leaving 4 bases of the junction unmatched. CDR3 length equals 17 residues. These data belong to a study of T-cell memory formation after mild COVID-19. Findings and limits, study-wide: Clones that contracted clustered mainly in CM and EM if CD4+ and in EMRA if CD8+.

The specimen was PBMCs or a T cell subset sorted from them (not recorded which). The J gene is TRBJ2-1, the V gene TRBV7-2, with 13 bases matching TRBD2. This TCR came from an adult woman who had mild COVID-19 (a few samples of this study predate the infection). Cell type and time point are not known. The CDR3 coding sequence is TGTGCCAGCAGCTCGACTAGCGGGGGGACTTCCTACAATGAGCAGTTCTTC. Its translation is CASSSTSGGTSYNEQFF.